These T cell receptor beta chains were read from a single sample in a study of T cells after yellow fever vaccination. TCRdb processed the 5' RACE reads anew with MiXCR; each CDR3 protein has one entry. Seen here are some 400,000 distinct CDR3 sequences, over 5% observed once, and the top ten hold over 14%. The sequencing used PBMCs, collected 5 days after the yellow fever booster vaccination. These receptors were collected from a man younger than 45 who received the YFV17D yellow fever vaccine. CDR3s leave out the opening cysteine and the closing phenylalanine or tryptophan. A D gene is named only where the DNA matches it firmly. Size is stated for part of the rows, as once, few or many counts, or as a class when the clone is expanded.

AISESLQGFAGELF,TRBV10-3,many,TRBD1,TRBJ2-2
SARPRDRDSYNSPLH,TRBV20-1,few,TRBD1,TRBJ1-6
ASSIQGNARGAF,TRBV5-6,few,-,TRBJ1-1
SASGTFSYEQY,TRBV20-1,many,-,TRBJ2-7
AWTPIPGGYEAF,TRBV30,few,-,TRBJ1-1
ASSLGGFGYT,TRBV28,-,-,TRBJ1-2
ASSYTTRTSGGYNEQF,TRBV6-2/TRBV6-3,many,TRBD2,TRBJ2-1
SATDFALSTGKLF,TRBV20-1,-,-,TRBJ2-2
ASSLNEYAYNEQF,TRBV5-1,few,-,TRBJ2-1
ASSQGTGTYMNTEAF,TRBV5-1,many,TRBD1,TRBJ1-1
ASSWGSVSLRVDYGYT,TRBV5-1,few,-,TRBJ1-2
ASSLELGTLRTRDSYEQY,TRBV27,-,-,TRBJ2-7
ASSSGTSGRSSYEQY,TRBV5-1,few,TRBD2,TRBJ2-7
ATSSTSRPQH,TRBV15,few,-,TRBJ1-5
ASSLTPDAGTDTQY,TRBV7-2,few,-,TRBJ2-3
ASSYSRDSAYEQY,TRBV6-2/TRBV6-3,many,-,TRBJ2-7
ASSPPGAFDEQF,TRBV18,-,-,TRBJ2-1
ASSLALAGPY,TRBV7-2,-,-,TRBJ2-7
ASSRQGLAAYNEQF,TRBV7-2,many,TRBD2,TRBJ2-1
ASSGTSSYNSPLH,TRBV11-2,-,-,TRBJ1-6
ASSFTSGAQETQY,TRBV12-3/TRBV12-4,many,TRBD2,TRBJ2-5
ASSLERGKNTGELF,TRBV7-9,many,TRBD2,TRBJ2-2
ASSLGGGQGIYEQY,TRBV7-2,many,TRBD1,TRBJ2-7
ASSLGLVGNQETQY,TRBV5-5,many,-,TRBJ2-5
ASSLLIGELF,TRBV11-2,-,-,TRBJ2-2
ASSLEQVFQETQY,TRBV28,-,-,TRBJ2-5
ASSLAPTSGQETQY,TRBV7-2,-,TRBD2,TRBJ2-5
ASSPRGALTDTQY,TRBV6-1,few,-,TRBJ2-3
AIGGLSYEQY,TRBV10-3,-,-,TRBJ2-7
ASRPGLAGGNEQF,TRBV6-2/TRBV6-3,many,TRBD2,TRBJ2-1
ASSFRGGQPQH,TRBV7-2,few,-,TRBJ1-5
ASSQGGAGANVLT,TRBV3-1,few,-,TRBJ2-6